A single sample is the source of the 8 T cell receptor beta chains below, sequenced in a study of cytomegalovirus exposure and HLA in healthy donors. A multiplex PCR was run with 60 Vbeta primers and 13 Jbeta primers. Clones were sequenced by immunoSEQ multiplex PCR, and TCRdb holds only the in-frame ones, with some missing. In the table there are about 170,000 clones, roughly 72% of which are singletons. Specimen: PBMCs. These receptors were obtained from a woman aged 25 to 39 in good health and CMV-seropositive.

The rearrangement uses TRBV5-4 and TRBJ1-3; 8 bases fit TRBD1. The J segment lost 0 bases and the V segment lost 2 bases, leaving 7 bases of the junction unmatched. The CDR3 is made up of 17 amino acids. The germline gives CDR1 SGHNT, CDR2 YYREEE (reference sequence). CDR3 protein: CASSLGQGGFSGNTIYF. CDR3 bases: TGTGCCAGCAGCTTAGGACAGGGAGGGTTCTCTGGAAACACCATATATTTT.

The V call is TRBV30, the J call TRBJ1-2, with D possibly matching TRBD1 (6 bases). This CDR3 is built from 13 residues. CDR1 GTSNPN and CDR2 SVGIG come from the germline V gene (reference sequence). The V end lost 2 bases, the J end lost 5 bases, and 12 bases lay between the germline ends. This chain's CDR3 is CAWSTNRDYGYTF. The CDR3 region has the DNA TGTGCCTGGAGTACAAACAGGGATTATGGCTACACCTTC.

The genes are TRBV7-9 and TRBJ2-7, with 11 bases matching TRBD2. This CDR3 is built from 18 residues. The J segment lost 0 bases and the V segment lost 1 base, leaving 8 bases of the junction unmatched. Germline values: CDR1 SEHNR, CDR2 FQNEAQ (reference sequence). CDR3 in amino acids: CASSLGQVSGRASYEQYF. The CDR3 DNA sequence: TGTGCCAGCAGCTTAGGTCAGGTTAGCGGGAGGGCCTCCTACGAGCAGTACTTC.

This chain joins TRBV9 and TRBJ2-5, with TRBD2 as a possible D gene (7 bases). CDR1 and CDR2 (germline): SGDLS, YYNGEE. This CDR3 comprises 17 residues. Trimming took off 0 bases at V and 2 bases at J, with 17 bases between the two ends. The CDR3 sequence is CASSVGRGGASQETQYF. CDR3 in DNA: TGTGCCAGCAGCGTAGGAAGGGGGGGAGCCTCACAAGAGACCCAGTACTTC.

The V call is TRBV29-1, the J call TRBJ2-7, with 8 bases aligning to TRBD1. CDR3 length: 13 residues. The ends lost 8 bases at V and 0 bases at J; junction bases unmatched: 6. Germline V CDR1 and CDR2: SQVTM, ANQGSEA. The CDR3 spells CSTRTGSSYEQYF. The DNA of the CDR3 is TGCAGCACCCGGACAGGGAGCTCCTACGAGCAGTACTTC.

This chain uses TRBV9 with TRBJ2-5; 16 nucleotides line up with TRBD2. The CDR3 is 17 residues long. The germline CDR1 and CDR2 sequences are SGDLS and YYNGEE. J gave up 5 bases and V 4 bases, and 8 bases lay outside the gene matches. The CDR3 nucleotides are TGTGCCAGCAGCACTGGGACTAGCGGGGGGGCCTCCGAGACCCAGTACTTC. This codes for CASSTGTSGGASETQYF.

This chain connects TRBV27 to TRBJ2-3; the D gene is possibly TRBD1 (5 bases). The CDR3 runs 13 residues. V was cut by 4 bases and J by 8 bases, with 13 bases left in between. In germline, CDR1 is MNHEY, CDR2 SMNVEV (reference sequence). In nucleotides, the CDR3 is TGTGCCAGCAGTTCTCGGCAGGGCCCTACGCAGTATTTT. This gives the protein CASSSRQGPTQYF.

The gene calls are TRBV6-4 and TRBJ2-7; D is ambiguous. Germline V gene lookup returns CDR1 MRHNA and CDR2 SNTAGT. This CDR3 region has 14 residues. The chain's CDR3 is CPKIRLISSYEQYF. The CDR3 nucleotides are TGTCCAAAGATCCGCCTGATCAGCTCCTACGAGCAGTACTTC.